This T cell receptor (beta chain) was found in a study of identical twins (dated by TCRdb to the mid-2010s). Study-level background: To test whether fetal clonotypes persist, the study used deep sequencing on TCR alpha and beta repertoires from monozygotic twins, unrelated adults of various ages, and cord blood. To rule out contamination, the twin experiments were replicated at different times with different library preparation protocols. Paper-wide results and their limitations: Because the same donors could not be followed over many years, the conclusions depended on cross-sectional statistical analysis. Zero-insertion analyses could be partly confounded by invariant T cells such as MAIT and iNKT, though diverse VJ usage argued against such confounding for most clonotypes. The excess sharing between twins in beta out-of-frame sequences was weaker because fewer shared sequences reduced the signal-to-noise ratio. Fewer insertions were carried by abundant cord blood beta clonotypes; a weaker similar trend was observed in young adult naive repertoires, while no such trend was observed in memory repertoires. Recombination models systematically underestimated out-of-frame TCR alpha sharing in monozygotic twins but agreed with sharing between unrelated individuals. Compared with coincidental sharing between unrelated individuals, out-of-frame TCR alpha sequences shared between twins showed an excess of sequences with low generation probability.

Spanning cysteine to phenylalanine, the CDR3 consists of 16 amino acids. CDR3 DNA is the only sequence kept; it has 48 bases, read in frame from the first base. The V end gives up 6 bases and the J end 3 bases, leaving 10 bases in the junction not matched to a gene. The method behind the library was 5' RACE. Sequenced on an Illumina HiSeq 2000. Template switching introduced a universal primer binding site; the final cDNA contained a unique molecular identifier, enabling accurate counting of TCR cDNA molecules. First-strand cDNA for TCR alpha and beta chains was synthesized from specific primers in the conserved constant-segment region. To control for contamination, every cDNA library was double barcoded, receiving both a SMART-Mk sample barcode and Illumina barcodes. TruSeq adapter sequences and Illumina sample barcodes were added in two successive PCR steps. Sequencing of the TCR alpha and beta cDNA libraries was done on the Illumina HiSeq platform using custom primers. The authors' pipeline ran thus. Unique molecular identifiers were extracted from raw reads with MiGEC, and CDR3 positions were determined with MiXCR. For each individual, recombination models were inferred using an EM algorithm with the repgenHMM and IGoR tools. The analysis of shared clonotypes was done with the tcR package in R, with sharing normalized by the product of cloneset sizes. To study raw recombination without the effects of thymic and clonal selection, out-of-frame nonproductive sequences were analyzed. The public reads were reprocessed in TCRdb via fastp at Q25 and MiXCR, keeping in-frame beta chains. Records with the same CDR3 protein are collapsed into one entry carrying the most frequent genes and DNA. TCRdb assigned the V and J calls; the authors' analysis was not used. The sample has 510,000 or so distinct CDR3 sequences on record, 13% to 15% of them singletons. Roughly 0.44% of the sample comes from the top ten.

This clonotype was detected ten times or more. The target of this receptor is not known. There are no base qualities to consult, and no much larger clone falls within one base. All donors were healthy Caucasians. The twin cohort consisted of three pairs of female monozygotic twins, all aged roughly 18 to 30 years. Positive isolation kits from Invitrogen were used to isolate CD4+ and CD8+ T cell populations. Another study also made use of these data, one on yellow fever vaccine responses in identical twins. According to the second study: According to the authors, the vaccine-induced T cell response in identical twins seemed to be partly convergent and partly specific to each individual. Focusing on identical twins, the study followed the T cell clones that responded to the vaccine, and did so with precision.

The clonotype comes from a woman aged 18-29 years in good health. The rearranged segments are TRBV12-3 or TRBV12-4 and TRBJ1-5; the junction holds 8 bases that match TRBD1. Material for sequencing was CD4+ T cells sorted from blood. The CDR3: CASRLGQGLFNQPQHF. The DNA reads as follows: TGTGCCAGCAGACTAGGACAGGGCCTTTTCAATCAGCCCCAGCATTTT.